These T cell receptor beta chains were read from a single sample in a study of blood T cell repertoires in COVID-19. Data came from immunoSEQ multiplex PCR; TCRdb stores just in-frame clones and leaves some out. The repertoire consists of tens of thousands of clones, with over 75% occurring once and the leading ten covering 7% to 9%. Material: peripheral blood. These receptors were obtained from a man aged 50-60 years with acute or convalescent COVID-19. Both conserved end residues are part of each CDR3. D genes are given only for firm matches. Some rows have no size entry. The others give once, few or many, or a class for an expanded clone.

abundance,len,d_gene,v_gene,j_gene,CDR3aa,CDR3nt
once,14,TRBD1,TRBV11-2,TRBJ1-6,CASSSGQGNSPLHF,TGTGCCAGCAGCTCCGGACAGGGGAATTCACCCCTCCACTTT
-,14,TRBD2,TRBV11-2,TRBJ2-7,CASSWLSGGYEQYF,TGTGCCAGCAGCTGGCTCTCGGGGGGGTACGAGCAGTACTTC
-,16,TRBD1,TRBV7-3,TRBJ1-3,CASSLTGTGSGNTIYF,TGTGCCAGCAGCTTAACGGGGACAGGTTCTGGAAACACCATATATTTT
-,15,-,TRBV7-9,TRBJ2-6,CASSSAVSGANVLTF,TGTGCCAGCAGCTCCGCAGTCTCTGGGGCCAACGTCCTGACTTTC
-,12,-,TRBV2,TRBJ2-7,CASSGSGGEQYF,TGTGCCAGCAGTGGATCTGGAGGGGAGCAGTACTTC
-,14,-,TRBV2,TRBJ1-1,CASSEGLGDTEAFF,TGTGCCAGCAGTGAGGGACTCGGGGACACTGAAGCTTTCTTT
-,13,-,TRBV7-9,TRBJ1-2,CASTPQLRVGYTF,TGTGCCAGCACCCCTCAACTCCGGGTTGGCTACACCTTC
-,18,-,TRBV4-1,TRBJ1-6,CASRPQGRESSYNSPLHF,TGCGCCAGCAGACCTCAGGGGCGAGAGAGCTCCTATAATTCACCCCTCCACTTT
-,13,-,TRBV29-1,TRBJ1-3,CSVEVVRGNTIYF,TGCAGCGTTGAAGTGGTTAGAGGAAACACCATATATTTT
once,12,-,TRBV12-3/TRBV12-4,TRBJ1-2,CASSLDGNGYTF,TGTGCCAGCAGTTTAGACGGGAATGGCTACACCTTC
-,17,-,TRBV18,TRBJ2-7,CASSPRGGSGSSYEQYF,TGTGCCAGCTCACCAAGGGGGGGGAGTGGGAGCTCCTACGAGCAGTACTTC
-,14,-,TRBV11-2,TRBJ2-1,CASSLDGSFGEQFF,TGTGCCAGCAGCTTAGACGGGAGCTTTGGTGAGCAGTTCTTC
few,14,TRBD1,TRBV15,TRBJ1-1,CATSTGPGTGGAFF,TGTGCCACCAGCACCGGTCCCGGGACAGGGGGAGCTTTCTTT
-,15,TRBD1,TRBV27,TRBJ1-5,CASRVRGHSNQPQHF,TGTGCCAGCAGAGTCAGGGGGCATAGCAATCAGCCCCAGCATTTT
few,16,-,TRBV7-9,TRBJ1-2,CASSSAPHREFYGYTF,TGTGCCAGCAGCTCAGCGCCCCACAGGGAATTCTATGGCTACACCTTC
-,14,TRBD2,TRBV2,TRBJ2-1,CASSRGEIGNEQFF,TGTGCCAGCAGTCGGGGGGAGATCGGCAATGAGCAGTTCTTC
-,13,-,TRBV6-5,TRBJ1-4,CASRTGVREKLFF,TGTGCCAGCAGGACCGGGGTCAGGGAAAAACTGTTTTTT
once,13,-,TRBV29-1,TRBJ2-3,CSIRRELTDTQYF,TGCAGCATAAGGAGGGAGCTCACAGATACGCAGTATTTT
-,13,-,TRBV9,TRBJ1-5,CASSVLGGQPQHF,TGTGCCAGCAGCGTCTTAGGAGGACAGCCCCAGCATTTT
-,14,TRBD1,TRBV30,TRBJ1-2,CAWNSGQADYGYTF,TGTGCCTGGAACTCTGGACAGGCGGACTATGGCTACACCTTC
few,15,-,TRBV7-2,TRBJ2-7,CASSLGSGRGYEQYF,TGTGCCAGCAGCTTAGGGTCAGGCAGGGGCTACGAGCAGTACTTC
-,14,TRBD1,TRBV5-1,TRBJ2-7,CASSTRTGSDEQYF,TGCGCCAGCAGCACTAGGACAGGGTCAGACGAGCAGTACTTC
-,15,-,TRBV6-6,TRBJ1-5,CASSYVGGSDQPQHF,TGTGCCAGCAGTTACGTGGGGGGAAGTGATCAGCCCCAGCATTTT
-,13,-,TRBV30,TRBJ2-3,CAWSGTYTDTQYF,TGTGCCTGGAGTGGCACCTACACAGATACGCAGTATTTT
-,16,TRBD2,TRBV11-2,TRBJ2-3,CASSLYGTISTDTQYF,TGTGCCAGCAGTTTATACGGGACTATTAGCACAGATACGCAGTATTTT
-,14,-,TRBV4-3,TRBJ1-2,CASSQGEDHYGYTF,TGCGCCAGCAGCCAAGGGGAGGACCACTATGGCTACACCTTC
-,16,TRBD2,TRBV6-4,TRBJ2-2,CASSDSTSGDTGELFF,TGTGCCAGCAGTGACTCGACTAGCGGGGACACCGGGGAGCTGTTTTTT
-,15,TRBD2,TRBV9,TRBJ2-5,CASGRGSGSQETQYF,TGTGCCAGCGGTCGGGGTAGCGGGAGTCAAGAGACCCAGTACTTC
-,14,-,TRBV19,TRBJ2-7,CASSGRESSYEQYF,TGTGCCAGTAGTGGACGGGAAAGCTCCTACGAGCAGTACTTC
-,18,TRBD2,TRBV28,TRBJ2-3,CASSFYLSAGGSTDTQYF,TGTGCCAGCAGTTTTTATCTTTCGGCGGGAGGGTCCACAGATACGCAGTATTTT
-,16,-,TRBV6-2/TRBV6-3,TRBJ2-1,CASSSGTRGSINEQFF,TGTGCCAGCAGTTCGGGGACTCGAGGAAGTATTAATGAGCAGTTCTTC
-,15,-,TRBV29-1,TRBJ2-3,CSVELPRQNTDTQYF,TGCAGCGTTGAACTCCCTAGGCAAAACACAGATACGCAGTATTTT
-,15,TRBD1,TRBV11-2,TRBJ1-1,CASSSTGTGYPEAFF,TGTGCCAGCAGTTCAACTGGGACAGGGTATCCTGAAGCTTTCTTT
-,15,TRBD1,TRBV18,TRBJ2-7,CASSRRTGERGEQYF,TGTGCCAGCTCACGGAGGACAGGGGAAAGAGGCGAGCAGTACTTC
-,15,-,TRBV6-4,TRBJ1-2,CASRMGQPPYYGYTF,TGTGCCAGCAGAATGGGACAACCTCCCTACTATGGCTACACCTTC
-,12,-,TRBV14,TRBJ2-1,CASSQVDDRQFF,TGTGCCAGCAGCCAAGTCGACGACAGGCAGTTCTTC
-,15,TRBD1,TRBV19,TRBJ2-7,CASSIFGTGVYEQYF,TGTGCCAGTAGTATATTTGGGACAGGGGTCTACGAGCAGTACTTC
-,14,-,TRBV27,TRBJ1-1,CASRPQRLSTEAFF,TGTGCCAGCAGACCCCAGAGGCTGAGCACTGAAGCTTTCTTT
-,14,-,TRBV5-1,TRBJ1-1,CASSLSGVDTEAFF,TGCGCCAGCAGCTTGTCAGGGGTCGACACTGAAGCTTTCTTT
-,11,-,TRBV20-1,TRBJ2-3,CSAYFSDTQYF,TGCAGTGCTTATTTCTCGGATACGCAGTATTTT
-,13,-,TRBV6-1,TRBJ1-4,CASSDGRNEKLFF,TGTGCCAGCAGTGACGGGAGGAATGAAAAACTGTTTTTT
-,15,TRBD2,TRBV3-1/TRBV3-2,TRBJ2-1,CASSQDAAAGGEQFF,TGTGCCAGCAGCCAAGATGCGGCGGCGGGGGGAGAGCAGTTCTTC